These 5 T cell receptor beta chains share one sample of origin, sequenced in a study of blood T cell repertoires in COVID-19. Data came from immunoSEQ multiplex PCR; TCRdb stores just in-frame clones and leaves some out. The data show around 90,000 clones, with around four fifths seen just once and 12% held by the top ten. Sample: peripheral blood. These receptors originate from a woman in her 70s with active or convalescent COVID-19.

This chain uses TRBV2 with TRBJ1-4; the D is unclear. The germline V gene encodes CDR1 SNHLY and CDR2 FYNNEI. The CDR3 contains 13 residues. The V end lost 4 bases, the J end lost 4 bases, and 7 bases lay between the germline ends. CDR3 in DNA: TGTGCCAGCAGTGCACAGAGTAATGAAAAACTGTTTTTT. As protein: CASSAQSNEKLFF.

The CDR3, as DNA: TGTGCCAGCTCCCAGAGGACTAGCTCTAACACCGGGGAGCTGTTTTTT. Its translation is CASSQRTSSNTGELFF. This rearrangement joins TRBV18 to TRBJ2-2, with TRBD2 identical over 8 bases. J gave up 2 bases and V 6 bases, and 8 bases lay outside the gene matches. Germline V lookup: CDR1 KGHSH, CDR2 LQKENI. CDR3 length: 16 amino acids. The full variable domain, in which reference TRBV18 and TRBJ2-2 provide the parts outside the CDR3, is NAGVMQNPRHLVRRRGQEARLRCSPMKGHSHVYWYRQLPEEGLKFMVYLQKENIIDESGMPKERFSAEFPKEGPSILRIQQVVRGDSAAYFCASSQRTSSNTGELFFGEGSRLTVL.

J is TRBJ1-4 and V is TRBV28, with TRBD1 identical over 10 bases. Losses at the gene ends were 0 bases for V and 7 bases for J; bases not matched to a gene: 2. The CDR3 covers 15 residues. The germline gives CDR1 MDHEN, CDR2 SYDVKM. CDR3: CASSLWGTGVEKLFF. The CDR3, as DNA: TGTGCCAGCAGTTTATGGGGGACAGGGGTTGAAAAACTGTTTTTT.

This chain links TRBV10-3 with TRBJ2-1, with 7 bases aligning to TRBD2. Trimming removed 3 bases from V and 5 bases from J; junction bases left unmatched: 4. The V gene's germline CDR1 is ENHRY and CDR2 SYGVKD. The CDR3 is made up of 14 amino acids. CDR3 amino acids: CAISDRLADNEQFF. Here the CDR3 DNA reads TGTGCCATCAGTGACCGGCTAGCGGACAATGAGCAGTTCTTC.

This chain links TRBV6-6 with TRBJ1-2; possibly TRBD1 for D (6 bases). This CDR3 region has 13 residues. The V and J ends lost 6 bases and 7 bases respectively, with 15 bases between them. Looked up from germline, CDR1 is MNHNY and CDR2 is SVGAGI (reference sequence). CDR3 region: CASRSSGGSGYTF. The CDR3 coding sequence is TGTGCCAGCAGATCAAGCGGGGGCTCTGGCTACACCTTC.